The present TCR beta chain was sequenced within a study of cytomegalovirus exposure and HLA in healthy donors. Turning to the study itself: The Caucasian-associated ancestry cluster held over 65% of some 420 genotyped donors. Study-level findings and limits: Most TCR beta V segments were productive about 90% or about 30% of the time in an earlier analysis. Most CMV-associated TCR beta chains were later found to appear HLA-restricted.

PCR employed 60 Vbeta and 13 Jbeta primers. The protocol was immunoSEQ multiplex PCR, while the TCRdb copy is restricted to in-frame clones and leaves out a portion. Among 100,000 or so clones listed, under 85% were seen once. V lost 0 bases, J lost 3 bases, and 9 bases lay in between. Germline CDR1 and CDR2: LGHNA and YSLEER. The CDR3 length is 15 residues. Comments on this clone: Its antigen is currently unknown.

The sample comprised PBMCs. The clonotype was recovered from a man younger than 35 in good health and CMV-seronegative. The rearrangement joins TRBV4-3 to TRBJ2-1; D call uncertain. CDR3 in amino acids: CASSQDAGNYNEQFF. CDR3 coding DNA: TGCGCCAGCAGCCAAGATGCTGGCAACTACAATGAGCAGTTCTTC.